This T cell receptor (beta chain) was identified during a study of blood T cells in healthy people across ages. Broader study findings: When set beside aged donors, long-lived donors presented more naive CD4+ cells and higher diversity. The percentage of naive T cells correlated strongly with TCR beta diversity.

Notes on this clonotype: Its specificity is not known.

A second PCR, run for about 7 to 11 cycles, used a sample-barcoded 5' primer plus a J-beta primer mix. TCRdb ran MiXCR on the 5' RACE reads and lists one entry per CDR3 protein. Altogether hundreds of thousands of distinct CDR3 sequences are present, roughly 50% being singletons, with the ten largest covering roughly 22%. Germline CDR1 reads SGHRS; CDR2 reads YFSETQ. The V end lost 2 bases, the J end lost 6 bases, and 11 bases lay between the germline ends. The CDR3 totals 13 residues. Collection of about 9.4 milliliters of peripheral blood was performed for each donor. The chain recombines TRBV5-1 with TRBJ2-5; either TRBD1 or TRBD2 may fit D (5 bases each). What was sequenced was blood. The source of this sequence is a man younger than 40 in good health. The CDR3: CASSFLGEKTQYF. The CDR3 DNA sequence: TGCGCCAGCAGCTTCTTGGGGGAAAAGACCCAGTACTTC.